This is a list of T cell receptor beta chains from one sample in a study of cytomegalovirus exposure and HLA in healthy donors. Sequenced by immunoSEQ multiplex PCR; TCRdb stores in-frame clones only, minus some. The table records some 100,000 clones, roughly three quarters of them present only once. Sequenced sample: PBMCs. These receptors were obtained from a female donor in good health and CMV-seropositive. CDR3s include the opening cysteine and the closing phenylalanine or tryptophan. The order of the fields is clone size, J gene, V gene, D gene, CDR3 DNA, CDR3 protein. The D gene is left open where the match is weak. Clone size is shown for a subset of rows, as once, few, many or a class of expanded clone.

>NA|TRBJ2-7|TRBV5-4|NA
TGTGCCAGCAGCTGGGACACCTACGAGCAGTACTTC
CASSWDTYEQYF
>NA|TRBJ2-3|TRBV5-4|TRBD2
TGTGCCAGCAGACCTCGTGGACTAGCGGGGGGCACAGATACGCAGTATTTT
CASRPRGLAGGTDTQYF
>NA|TRBJ2-7|TRBV6-5|TRBD1
TGTGCCAGCAGGCCAGGGACAGCTGCCCCCTACGAGCAGTACTTC
CASRPGTAAPYEQYF
>NA|TRBJ2-3|TRBV5-1|NA
TGCGCCAGCAGCTTGGTGGACTCGAGATTCACAGATACGCAGTATTTT
CASSLVDSRFTDTQYF
>NA|TRBJ2-3|TRBV10-3|TRBD1
TGTGCCATCAGTGAAAGGGGGACAGGGGCAGATACGCAGTATTTT
CAISERGTGADTQYF
>NA|TRBJ2-3|TRBV6-5|TRBD1
TGTGCCAGCACCCCACAGGGGGCAGGAGATACGCAGTATTTT
CASTPQGAGDTQYF
>NA|TRBJ2-6|TRBV30|NA
TGTGCCTGGAGTGTCAACCGAGTTGGGGCCAACGGCCTGACTTTC
CAWSVNRVGANGLTF
>NA|TRBJ2-5|TRBV5-4|TRBD2
TGTGCCAGCAGCGCAGCTACTAGCGGGAGAGAGACCCAGTACTTC
CASSAATSGRETQYF
>few|TRBJ1-1|TRBV6-5|TRBD1
TGTGCCAGCAGTTACTTCCAGGGGGCAATCACTGAAGCTTTCTTT
CASSYFQGAITEAFF
>NA|TRBJ2-1|TRBV18|TRBD2
TGTGCCAGCTCACCAGGAACTAGCGGGAGACCCCAGCCTTCCAATGAGCAGTTCTTC
CASSPGTSGRPQPSNEQFF
>NA|TRBJ2-7|TRBV9|TRBD2
TGTGCCAGCAGCGTAGGTCTAGCGGGAGCTACCCACGAGCAGTACTTC
CASSVGLAGATHEQYF
>NA|TRBJ1-1|TRBV5-5|NA
TGTGCCAGCAGCTTGGCCGGTGGGCCTGGAGCTTTCTTT
CASSLAGGPGAFF
>NA|TRBJ1-2|TRBV19|TRBD1
TGTGCCAGTGGGGACAGGGGTTCCTATGGCTACACCTTC
CASGDRGSYGYTF
>NA|TRBJ2-5|TRBV18|TRBD2
TGTGCCAGCTCACCGGGGACTAGCGGGATTCGGGAGACCCAGTACTTC
CASSPGTSGIRETQYF
>NA|TRBJ2-1|TRBV5-5|NA
TGTGCCAGCAGCTTGACCTTGACTTCTAGGGGGACACACAATGAGCAGTTCTTC
CASSLTLTSRGTHNEQFF
>NA|TRBJ1-5|TRBV27|NA
TGTGCCAGCAGTTTATCGGGGGGAGGGGGCAATCAGCCCCAGCATTTT
CASSLSGGGGNQPQHF
>once|TRBJ2-7|TRBV27|TRBD2
TGTGCCAGCAGTCCGACGACTAGCGGGAGTTACGAGCAGTACTTC
CASSPTTSGSYEQYF
>NA|TRBJ2-7|TRBV6-4|TRBD2
TGTGCCAGGACTAGCTCCAGCTCCTACGAGCAGTACTTC
CARTSSSSYEQYF
>NA|TRBJ1-1|TRBV19|NA
TGTGCCAGTAGTATCGGAGGTGAGAGTGAAGCTTTCTTT
CASSIGGESEAFF
>NA|TRBJ2-2|TRBV18|NA
TGTGCCAGCTCACCACAGGGGGCGAACACCGGGGAGCTGTTTTTT
CASSPQGANTGELFF
>few|TRBJ2-7|TRBV5-6|TRBD1
TGTGCCAGCAGCGACCTCAGGGGGAGTTCGTCCTACGAGCAGTACTTC
CASSDLRGSSSYEQYF
>NA|TRBJ2-2|TRBV6-1|TRBD1
TGTGCCAGCAGAGCAGGGGGCTACACCGGGGAGCTGTTTTTT
CASRAGGYTGELFF
>NA|TRBJ2-5|TRBV7-2|TRBD2
TGTGCCAGCAGCCTTGTGGCCGGGGGGGCCGGGGAGACCCAGTACTTC
CASSLVAGGAGETQYF
>NA|TRBJ2-3|TRBV6-5|NA
TGTGCCAGCAGTTACCGACAGTTTTCTAGCACAGATACGCAGTATTTT
CASSYRQFSSTDTQYF
>NA|TRBJ2-5|TRBV15|NA
TGTGCCACCAGCAGAGCTGGACTCCGAGAGACCCAGTACTTC
CATSRAGLRETQYF
>once|TRBJ2-2|TRBV19|TRBD2
TGTGCCAGTAAGGAGCGGGAGAACACCGGGGAGCTGTTTTTT
CASKERENTGELFF